These 20 T cell receptor beta chains were all obtained from the same sample, sequenced in a study of T cells after yellow fever vaccination. TCRdb passed the 5' RACE reads through MiXCR, listing each CDR3 protein once. Of tens of thousands of distinct CDR3 sequences listed, roughly 6% are singletons. Specimen: CD4+ T cells sorted from PBMCs, collected roughly 14 days after the first yellow fever vaccination. All receptors derive from a man in his late teens or twenties who received the YFV17D yellow fever vaccine.

This clonotype was recorded at least ten times. DNA of the CDR3: TGCGCCAGCAGCCAGATGGTTGTCGGGGGGCTAAACAATCAGCCCCAGCATTTT. This encodes CASSQMVVGGLNNQPQHF. The V call is TRBV4-1, the J call TRBJ1-5; possible D gene TRBD1, 6 bases. The CDR3 contains 18 residues. Germline-derived CDR1 and CDR2 are MGHRA and YSYEKL. V lost 3 bases to trimming and J lost 3 bases, with 21 bases between them.

This clonotype was detected ten times or more. The J gene is TRBJ1-1, the V gene TRBV18, with a tentative D call TRBD1 (6 bases). V shed 6 bases and J shed 5 bases, with 13 bases lying between them. CDR1 and CDR2 (germline): KGHSH, LQKENI. This CDR3 is 13 amino acids long. The CDR3 region is CASSWTEETEAFF. The CDR3 DNA is TGTGCCAGCTCCTGGACAGAGGAGACTGAAGCTTTCTTT.

This clonotype was observed many times. V and J are TRBV11-3 and TRBJ2-7; TRBD1 matches 8 bases. Trimming at V came to 5 bases and at J to 4 bases, leaving 10 bases not matched to a gene. The CDR3 spans 15 residues. The V gene's germline CDR1 is SGHNT and CDR2 YENEEA. For the CDR3, the DNA is TGTGCCAGCAGCCGAGCGGACAGGGTCGGTTACGAGCAGTACTTC. Its protein product is CASSRADRVGYEQYF.

This clonotype was detected many times. This chain joins TRBV2 and TRBJ1-3; a weak D match, TRBD1 (5 bases). Trimming pared 6 bases from V and 2 bases from J, leaving 14 bases between. Germline V gene sequence: CDR1 SNHLY, CDR2 FYNNEI. The CDR3 consists of 15 residues. The CDR3 nucleotides are TGTGCCAGCAGCCCCAGGGAGGGAGCTGGAAACACCATATATTTT. Protein: CASSPREGAGNTIYF.

This clonotype was found many times. CDR3 sequence reads: CASSFGGGELFF. The CDR3 DNA sequence: TGTGCCAGCAGCTTTGGCGGGGGGGAGCTGTTTTTT. The rearrangement joins TRBV5-6 to TRBJ2-2; possible D gene TRBD2, 5 bases. The length of the CDR3 is 12 residues. The V and J ends lost 2 bases and 8 bases respectively, with 7 bases between them. Per germline, CDR1 SGHDT and CDR2 YYEEEE.

This clonotype was counted ten times or more. The chain uses TRBV5-1 and TRBJ1-6; D possibly corresponds to TRBD1 (6 bases). V lost 4 bases, J lost 9 bases, and 14 bases lay in between. The germline gives CDR1 SGHRS, CDR2 YFSETQ. The CDR3 totals 14 residues. The CDR3: CASSLDSRSSPLHF. The CDR3 DNA is TGCGCCAGCAGCCTGGACAGTCGGTCTTCACCCCTCCACTTT.

This rearrangement joins TRBV7-9 to TRBJ2-5; D ambiguous. Germline V gene lookup returns CDR1 SEHNR and CDR2 FQNEAQ (reference sequence). V lost 4 bases, J lost 5 bases, and 8 bases lay in between. The CDR3 consists of 12 residues. For the CDR3, the DNA is TGTGCCAGCAGCTCGGCCGGGGAGACCCAGTACTTC. It specifies CASSSAGETQYF. Complete variable domain (other parts from reference TRBV7-9 and TRBJ2-5): DTGVSQNPRHKITKRGQNVTFRCDPISEHNRLYWYRQTLGQGPEFLTYFQNEAQLEKSRLLSDRFSAERPKGSFSTLEIQRTEQGDSAMYLCASSSAGETQYFGPGTRLLVL.

A word on this clonotype: This may be a read error, as it is one base from a much larger clone. The chain employs TRBV5-5 and TRBJ1-2, with D unresolved. Trimming removed 3 bases from V and 6 bases from J, with 9 bases in between. Germline CDR1 is SGHKS and CDR2 is YYEKEE (reference sequence). The CDR3 has 12 residues. CDR3 DNA sequence: TGTGCCAGCAGCTCCGGACCCCATGGCTACACCTTC. Translating it yields CASSSGPHGYTF.

Ten or more counts support this clonotype. This sequence joins TRBV6-5 and TRBJ2-5; 8 bases match TRBD1. Trimming at V came to 2 bases and at J to 5 bases, leaving 10 bases not matched to a gene. The CDR3 runs to 16 residues. In germline, CDR1 is MNHEY, CDR2 SVGAGI. For the CDR3, the DNA is TGTGCCAGCAGTTACCGAAACAGGGGGGCCGGGGAGACCCAGTACTTC. Protein sequence: CASSYRNRGAGETQYF.

This clonotype has ten or more counts. The chain has TRBV20-1 and TRBJ1-2; D is unclear. The length of the CDR3 is 17 residues. Germline V CDR1 and CDR2: DFQATT, SNEGSKA (reference sequence). CDR3 sequence reads: CRILANLNDASRNGYTF. CDR3 DNA sequence: TGCAGGATCCTTGCTAATCTCAATGACGCATCACGGAATGGCTACACCTTC.

Ten or more counts support this clonotype. The rearrangement uses TRBV7-2 and TRBJ2-3, with D uncertain. V was shortened by 5 bases and J by 6 bases, with 9 bases between the two germline ends. In germline, CDR1 is SGHTA, CDR2 FQGNSA. This CDR3 contains 12 residues. Here the CDR3 reads CASSLRMDTQYF. The CDR3 DNA sequence: TGTGCCAGCAGCCTGAGGATGGATACGCAGTATTTT. The variable domain in full, with the rest retrieved from reference TRBV7-2 and TRBJ2-3, is GAGVSQSPSNKVTEKGKDVELRCDPISGHTALYWYRQSLGQGLEFLIYFQGNSAPDKSGLPSDRFSAERTGGSVSTLTIQRTQQEDSAVYLCASSLRMDTQYFGPGTRLTVL.

This clonotype was found many times. CDR3 sequence (DNA): TGTGCCAGCAGCTTAACAGGGGCCCCCACCTACAATGAGCAGTTCTTC. Residues: CASSLTGAPTYNEQFF. The chain combines TRBV5-8 with TRBJ2-1; 7 bases agree with TRBD1. The CDR3 totals 16 residues. The germline V gene has CDR1 SGHTS and CDR2 YDEGEE. Germline trimming cut 2 bases from V and 2 bases from J; bases unmatched to any gene: 7.

At least ten counts were recorded for this clonotype. The rearrangement uses TRBV5-1 and TRBJ1-5; possible D gene TRBD1, 5 bases. Per germline, CDR1 SGHRS and CDR2 YFSETQ. V was shortened by 2 bases and J by 0 bases, with 15 bases between the two germline ends. The CDR3 length is 17 residues. DNA for the CDR3: TGCGCCAGCAGCTTCCCTCGACAGCTCTATAGCAATCAGCCCCAGCATTTT. Residues: CASSFPRQLYSNQPQHF.

The table lists this clonotype with many counts. The chain carries TRBV20-1 and TRBJ2-1; 7 nucleotides line up with TRBD1. V lost 2 bases, J lost 0 bases, and 7 bases stayed unmatched. This CDR3 has 16 amino acids. The germline V gene has CDR1 DFQATT and CDR2 SNEGSKA (reference sequence). The DNA for the CDR3 is TGCAGTGCTAGAACCCCGGGACAGAGCTCCTACAATGAGCAGTTCTTC. Protein: CSARTPGQSSYNEQFF.

This clonotype was seen repeatedly, ten times or more. This sequence joins TRBV4-1 and TRBJ2-2; D unresolved. Germline lookup yields CDR1 MGHRA and CDR2 YSYEKL. Between the trimmed V and J ends, which lost 1 base and 4 bases, there was a span of 7 bases. The CDR3 length is 14 residues. This CDR3 reads CASSQGPTTGELFF. As DNA, the CDR3 is TGCGCCAGCAGCCAAGGACCAACCACCGGGGAGCTGTTTTTT.

This clonotype has a count of ten or more. This chain links TRBV18 with TRBJ2-3, with D hard to call. The CDR3 consists of 15 residues. From germline, CDR1 is KGHSH and CDR2 LQKENI. V was trimmed by 3 bases and J by 3 bases, leaving 13 bases between them. In nucleotides, the CDR3 is TGTGCCAGCTCACCGCTCTCCGGGTTAACAGATACGCAGTATTTT. This codes for CASSPLSGLTDTQYF. Together with reference TRBV18 and TRBJ2-3, the CDR3 gives the full variable domain: NAGVMQNPRHLVRRRGQEARLRCSPMKGHSHVYWYRQLPEEGLKFMVYLQKENIIDESGMPKERFSAEFPKEGPSILRIQQVVRGDSAAYFCASSPLSGLTDTQYFGPGTRLTVL.

About this clonotype: This may come from a read error, since a much larger clone is one base off. This rearrangement joins TRBV12-3 or TRBV12-4 to TRBJ1-5; D ambiguous. This CDR3 has 14 residues. V lost 11 bases and J lost 4, with 18 bases in between. The CDR3 nucleotides read TGTGCCGGCTCCCTGGAGGTGCAGAATCAGCCCCAGCATTTT. It is translated as CAGSLEVQNQPQHF.

This clonotype was seen many times. The rearrangement uses TRBV7-2 and TRBJ2-7; 10 bases match TRBD1. J gave up 2 bases and V 1 base, and 2 bases lay outside the gene matches. This CDR3 contains 15 residues. Germline V gene lookup returns CDR1 SGHTA and CDR2 FQGNSA. CDR3 region: CASSLGGTGAYEQYF. The CDR3 region has the DNA TGTGCCAGCAGCTTAGGGGGGACAGGGGCCTACGAGCAGTACTTC. The full variable domain, completed using reference TRBV7-2 and TRBJ2-7, is GAGVSQSPSNKVTEKGKDVELRCDPISGHTALYWYRQSLGQGLEFLIYFQGNSAPDKSGLPSDRFSAERTGGSVSTLTIQRTQQEDSAVYLCASSLGGTGAYEQYFGPGTRLTVT.

This clonotype appeared many times. The chain uses TRBV6-6 and TRBJ2-7; D might be TRBD1 (5 bases). This CDR3 is built from 13 residues. Trimming stripped 8 bases from V and 2 bases from J, with 13 bases between. From germline, CDR1 is MNHNY and CDR2 SVGAGI (reference sequence). CDR3 residues: CASLRQGTYEQYF. CDR3 nucleotides: TGTGCCAGCCTACGGCAGGGAACCTACGAGCAGTACTTC.

This rearrangement joins TRBV19 to TRBJ2-5; TRBD2 is a possible D gene (6 bases). CDR3 size: 17 residues. V was shortened by 5 bases and J by 4 bases, with 23 bases between the two germline ends. Germline CDR1 and CDR2: LNHDA and SQIVND (reference sequence). In DNA form, the CDR3 reads TGTGCCAGTAGTCGCCGACCGGGACTCCCGCTGTTAGAGACCCAGTACTTC. Protein product: CASSRRPGLPLLETQYF.